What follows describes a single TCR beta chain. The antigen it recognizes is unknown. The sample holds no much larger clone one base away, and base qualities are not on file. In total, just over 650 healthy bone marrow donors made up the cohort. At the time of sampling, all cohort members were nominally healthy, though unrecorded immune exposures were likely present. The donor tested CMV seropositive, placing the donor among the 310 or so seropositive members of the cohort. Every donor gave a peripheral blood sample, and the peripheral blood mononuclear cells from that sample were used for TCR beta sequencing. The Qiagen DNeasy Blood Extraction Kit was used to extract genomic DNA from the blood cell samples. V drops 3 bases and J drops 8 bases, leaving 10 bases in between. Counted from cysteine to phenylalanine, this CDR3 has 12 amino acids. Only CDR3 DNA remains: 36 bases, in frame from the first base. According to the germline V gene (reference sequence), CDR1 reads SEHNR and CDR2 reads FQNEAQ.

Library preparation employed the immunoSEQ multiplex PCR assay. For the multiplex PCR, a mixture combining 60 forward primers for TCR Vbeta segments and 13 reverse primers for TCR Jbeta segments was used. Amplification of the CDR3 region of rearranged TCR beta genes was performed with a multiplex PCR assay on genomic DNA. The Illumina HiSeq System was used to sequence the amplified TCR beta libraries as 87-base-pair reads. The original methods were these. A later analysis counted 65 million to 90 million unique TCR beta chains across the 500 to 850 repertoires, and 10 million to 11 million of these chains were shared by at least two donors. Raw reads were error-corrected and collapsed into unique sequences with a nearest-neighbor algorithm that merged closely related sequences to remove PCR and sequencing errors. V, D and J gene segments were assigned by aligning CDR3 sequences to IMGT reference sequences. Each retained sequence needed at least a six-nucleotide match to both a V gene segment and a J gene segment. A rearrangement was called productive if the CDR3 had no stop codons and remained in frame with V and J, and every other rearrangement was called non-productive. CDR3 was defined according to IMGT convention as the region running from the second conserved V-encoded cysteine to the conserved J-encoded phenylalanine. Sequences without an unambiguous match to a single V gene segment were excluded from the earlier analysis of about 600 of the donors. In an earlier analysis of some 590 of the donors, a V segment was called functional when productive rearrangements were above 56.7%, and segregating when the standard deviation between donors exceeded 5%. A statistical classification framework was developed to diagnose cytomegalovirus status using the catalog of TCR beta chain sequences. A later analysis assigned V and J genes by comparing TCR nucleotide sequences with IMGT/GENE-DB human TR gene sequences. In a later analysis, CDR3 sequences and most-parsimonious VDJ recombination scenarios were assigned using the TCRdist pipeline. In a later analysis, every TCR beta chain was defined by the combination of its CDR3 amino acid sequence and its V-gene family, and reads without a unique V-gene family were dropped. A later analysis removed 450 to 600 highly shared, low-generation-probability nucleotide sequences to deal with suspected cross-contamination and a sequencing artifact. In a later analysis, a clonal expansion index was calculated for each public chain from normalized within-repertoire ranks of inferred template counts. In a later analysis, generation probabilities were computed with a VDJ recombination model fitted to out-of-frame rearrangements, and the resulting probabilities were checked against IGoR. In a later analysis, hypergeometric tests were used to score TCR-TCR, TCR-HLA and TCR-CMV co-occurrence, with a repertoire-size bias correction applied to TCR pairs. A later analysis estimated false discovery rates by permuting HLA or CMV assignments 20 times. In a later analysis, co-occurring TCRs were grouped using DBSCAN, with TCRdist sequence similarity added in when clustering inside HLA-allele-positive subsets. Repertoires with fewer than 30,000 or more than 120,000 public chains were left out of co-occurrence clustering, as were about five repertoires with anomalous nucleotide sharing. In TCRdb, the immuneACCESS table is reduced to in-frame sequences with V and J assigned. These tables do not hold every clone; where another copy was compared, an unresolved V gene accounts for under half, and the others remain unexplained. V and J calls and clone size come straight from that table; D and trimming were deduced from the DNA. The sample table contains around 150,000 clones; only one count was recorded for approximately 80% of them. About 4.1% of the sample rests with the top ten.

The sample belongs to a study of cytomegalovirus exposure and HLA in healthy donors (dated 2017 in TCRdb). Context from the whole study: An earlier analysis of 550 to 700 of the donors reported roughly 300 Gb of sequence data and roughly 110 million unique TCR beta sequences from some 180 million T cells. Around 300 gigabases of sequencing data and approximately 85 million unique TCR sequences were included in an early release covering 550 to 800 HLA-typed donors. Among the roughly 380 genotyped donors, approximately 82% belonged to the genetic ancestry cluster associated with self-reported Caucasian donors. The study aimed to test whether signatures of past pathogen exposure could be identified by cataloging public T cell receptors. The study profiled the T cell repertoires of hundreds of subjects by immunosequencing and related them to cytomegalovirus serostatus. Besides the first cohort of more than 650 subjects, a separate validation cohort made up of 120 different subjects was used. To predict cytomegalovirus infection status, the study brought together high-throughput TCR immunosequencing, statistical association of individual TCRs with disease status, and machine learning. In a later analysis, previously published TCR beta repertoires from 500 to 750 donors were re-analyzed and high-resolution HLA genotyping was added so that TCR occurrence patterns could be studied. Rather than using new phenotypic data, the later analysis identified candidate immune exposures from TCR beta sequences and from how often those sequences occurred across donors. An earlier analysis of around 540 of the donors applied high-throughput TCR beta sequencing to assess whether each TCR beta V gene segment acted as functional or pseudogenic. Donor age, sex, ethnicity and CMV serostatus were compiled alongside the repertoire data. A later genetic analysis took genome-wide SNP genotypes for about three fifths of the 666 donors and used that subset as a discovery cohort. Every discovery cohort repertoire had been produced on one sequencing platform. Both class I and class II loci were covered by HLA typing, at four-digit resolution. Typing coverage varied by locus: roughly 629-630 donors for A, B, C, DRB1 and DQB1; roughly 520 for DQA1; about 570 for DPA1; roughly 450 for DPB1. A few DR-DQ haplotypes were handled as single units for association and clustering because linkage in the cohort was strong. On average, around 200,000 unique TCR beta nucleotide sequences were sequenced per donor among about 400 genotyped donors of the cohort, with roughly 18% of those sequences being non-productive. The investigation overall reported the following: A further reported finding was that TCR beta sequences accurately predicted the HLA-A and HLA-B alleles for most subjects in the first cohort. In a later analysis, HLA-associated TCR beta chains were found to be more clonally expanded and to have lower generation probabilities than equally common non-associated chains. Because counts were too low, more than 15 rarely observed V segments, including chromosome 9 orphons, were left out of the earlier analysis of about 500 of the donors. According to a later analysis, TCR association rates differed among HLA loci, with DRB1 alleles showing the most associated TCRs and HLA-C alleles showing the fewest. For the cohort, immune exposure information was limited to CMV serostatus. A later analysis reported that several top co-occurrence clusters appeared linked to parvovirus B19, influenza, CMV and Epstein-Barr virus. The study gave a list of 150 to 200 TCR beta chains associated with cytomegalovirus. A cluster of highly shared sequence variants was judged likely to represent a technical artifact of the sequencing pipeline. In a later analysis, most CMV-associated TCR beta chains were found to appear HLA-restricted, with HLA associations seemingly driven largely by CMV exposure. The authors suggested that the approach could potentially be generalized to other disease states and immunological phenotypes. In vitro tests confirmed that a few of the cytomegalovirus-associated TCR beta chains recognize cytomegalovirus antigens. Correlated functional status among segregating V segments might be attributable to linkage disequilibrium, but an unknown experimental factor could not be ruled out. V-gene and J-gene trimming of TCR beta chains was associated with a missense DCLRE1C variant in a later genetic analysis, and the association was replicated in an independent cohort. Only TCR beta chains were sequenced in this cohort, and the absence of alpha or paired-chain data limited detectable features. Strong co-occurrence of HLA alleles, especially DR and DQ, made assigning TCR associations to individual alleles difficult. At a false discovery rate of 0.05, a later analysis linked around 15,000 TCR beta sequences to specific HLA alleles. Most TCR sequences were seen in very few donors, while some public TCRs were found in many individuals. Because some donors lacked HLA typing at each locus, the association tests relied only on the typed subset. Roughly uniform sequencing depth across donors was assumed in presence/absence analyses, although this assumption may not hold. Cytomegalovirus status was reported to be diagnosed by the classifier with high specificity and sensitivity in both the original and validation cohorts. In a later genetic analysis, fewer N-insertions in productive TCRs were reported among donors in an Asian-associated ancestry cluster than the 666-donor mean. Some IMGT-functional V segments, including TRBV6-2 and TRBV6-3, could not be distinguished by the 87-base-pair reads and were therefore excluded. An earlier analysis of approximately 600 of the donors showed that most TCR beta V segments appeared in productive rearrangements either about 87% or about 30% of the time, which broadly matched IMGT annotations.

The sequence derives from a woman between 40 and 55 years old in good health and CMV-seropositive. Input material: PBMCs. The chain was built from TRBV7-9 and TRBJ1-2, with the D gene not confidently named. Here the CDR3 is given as CASSFPDSGYTF. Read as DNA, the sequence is TGTGCCAGCAGCTTCCCGGATAGCGGCTACACCTTC.